This T cell receptor beta chain stems from a study of CD8 T cells in ankylosing spondylitis. Study-wide findings and caveats: About 8 highly homologous variants formed a TCR beta motif that appeared characteristic of ankylosing spondylitis blood. The authors found the disease-linked clones to be CD8+ and relatively rare in peripheral blood. Matched ankylosing spondylitis synovial fluid reportedly contained a significantly enriched population of disease-linked clones.

Per germline, CDR1 SGHTA and CDR2 FQGNSA. The CDR3 length is 15 residues. The junction had 11 bases not matched to a gene; V was cut back by 7 bases and J by 4 bases. This clonotype was observed many times. The antigen remains unidentified. With molecular barcodes, quantitative 5'-RACE was used to make the TCR beta libraries. Using its own MiXCR run on the 5' RACE reads, TCRdb lists one record per CDR3 protein. In the table there are some 800,000 distinct CDR3 sequences, approximately 12% of which are singletons. Specimen: blood, either unsorted or a sorted T cell fraction (not recorded which). The source of this sequence is a male donor with ankylosing spondylitis. This chain uses TRBV7-2 with TRBJ2-3, with 7 bases fitting TRBD1. CDR3 bases: TGTGCCAGCATCCTTACAGGGGTTCAAGCAGATACGCAGTATTTT. Amino acids: CASILTGVQADTQYF.